The TCR beta chain under discussion was sequenced for a study of high-grade serous ovarian cancer treatment subgroups. Study-wide background: Each sample yielded on average around 7,500 unique TCR beta rearrangements from 13,000 or so reads. General observations from the study: Without spatial data, bulk sequencing limits insight into HGSC tumor diversity.

Trimming pared 3 bases from V and 3 bases from J, leaving 13 bases between. CDR3 length equals 15 residues. The germline CDR1 and CDR2 sequences are SGHTA and FQGNSA. Profiled with immunoSEQ multiplex PCR; TCRdb holds only in-frame clones, not every one. The data contain 5,500 to 6,000 clones, about three quarters of them singletons. Remarks on this clone: Its specificity is unknown.

Tumor samples were obtained before definitive surgery or chemotherapy. The rearrangement uses TRBV7-2 and TRBJ2-3; D is ambiguous. The receptor's source is a human donor with high-grade serous ovarian cancer. The sequencing input was tumor tissue. The CDR3 here is CASSFRSRQTDTQYF. As DNA, the CDR3 is TGTGCCAGCAGCTTCCGGAGTAGGCAAACAGATACGCAGTATTTT.